The sequence of this T cell receptor (beta chain) was determined in a study of persistence of HIV-infected CD4 T cells. Study as a whole: The sample holds CD4+ T cells responsive to CMV or HIV-1 Gag. Suppressive ART had lasted a median of approximately eight years.

Stimulation used around 10 ug/mL lysate from CMV-infected fibroblasts. CD40L-negative CD69-negative CD45RO-high memory CD4+ T cells were sorted as populations depleted of antigen-responding cells. For at least 4 years, plasma HIV-1 RNA was undetectable (<50 copies/mL). Donors had CD4+ T cell counts above 400 cells/uL and were CMV-seropositive. On this clone itself: Its antigen is not identified.

The CDR3 has 16 residues. V lost 0 bases to trimming and J lost 0 bases, with 8 bases between them. Per germline, CDR1 SGHVS and CDR2 FNYEAQ. The libraries were made with immunoSEQ version 4 in survey mode. Produced via immunoSEQ multiplex PCR; TCRdb's table is partial and in-frame only. The table records tens of thousands of clones, more than 75% of them present only once. This clonotype originated in an adult man with HIV who was CMV-seropositive. Sequencing was performed on CD4+ T cells sorted from PBMCs after roughly 18-hour stimulation, taken from a patient who received antiretroviral therapy. J is TRBJ2-2 and V is TRBV7-6, with D maybe TRBD2 (6 bases). The DNA for the CDR3 is TGTGCCAGCAGCTTAGCGGGGGGATCGAACACCGGGGAGCTGTTTTTT. Protein: CASSLAGGSNTGELFF. Full variable domain (rest looked up from reference TRBV7-6 and TRBJ2-2): GAGVSQSPRYKVTKRGQDVALRCDPISGHVSLYWYRQALGQGPEFLTYFNYEAQQDKSGLPNDRFSAERPEGSISTLTIQRTEQRDSAMYRCASSLAGGSNTGELFFGEGSRLTVL.